Listed here are 15 T cell receptor beta chains from one sample, sequenced in a study of technical replicates of blood from a few donors. The method was immunoSEQ multiplex PCR; TCRdb's version includes in-frame clones alone and lacks a portion of them. The sample contains tens of thousands of clones, 95% to 98% of which appear only once. The sequenced material came from T cells isolated from PBMCs. The receptors shown here come from a human donor in good health.

The count of this clone is one. This chain joins TRBV4-1 and TRBJ2-2; 8 positions match TRBD2. CDR3 length: 18 amino acids. V lost 1 base and J lost 0; bases outside the gene matches: 7. Germline CDR1 MGHRA, CDR2 YSYEKL. CDR3 residues: CASSQVVAGITNTGELFF. CDR3 bases: TGCGCCAGCAGCCAAGTGGTAGCGGGGATAACGAACACCGGGGAGCTGTTTTTT.

This chain connects TRBV15 to TRBJ2-1, with 13 bases that match TRBD2. CDR1 is LNHNV, CDR2 YYDKDF, per germline (reference sequence). The V segment lost 0 bases and the J segment 8 bases; nucleotides outside the gene matches: 7. The CDR3 loop spans 17 amino acids. CDR3 in amino acids: CATSRDLTSGRIDEQFF. For the CDR3, the DNA is TGTGCCACCAGCAGAGATCTGACTAGCGGGAGGATAGATGAGCAGTTCTTC.

The chain carries TRBV5-6 and TRBJ1-1; no firm D call. The ends were cut back, 0 bases at V and 3 bases at J, with 6 bases in the middle. Germline CDR1 SGHDT, CDR2 YYEEEE. This CDR3 spans 13 amino acids. CDR3 sequence: CASSLDPDTEAFF. The CDR3 nucleotides are TGTGCCAGCAGCTTGGACCCAGACACTGAAGCTTTCTTT.

The rearrangement uses TRBV2 and TRBJ1-2; no clear D. The CDR3 loop spans 16 amino acids. The V gene lost 5 bases and the J gene lost 6 bases, with 22 bases spanning the gap. The germline CDR1 and CDR2 sequences are SNHLY and FYNNEI. This CDR3 is CASSPGTAIFLDGYTF. The CDR3 DNA follows: TGTGCCAGCAGTCCCGGTACTGCTATCTTTTTGGATGGCTACACCTTC.

This rearrangement joins TRBV7-2 to TRBJ2-3; 9 bases match TRBD2. The CDR3 has 14 residues. V shed 1 base and J 4 bases; nucleotides not matched to a gene: 0. Germline values: CDR1 SGHTA, CDR2 FQGNSA. Here the CDR3 DNA reads TGTGCCAGCAGCTTAGGGACTAGCGCAGATACGCAGTATTTT. Translation gives CASSLGTSADTQYF.

This chain connects TRBV5-1 to TRBJ1-1, with D possibly TRBD1 on 5 matching bases. Germline values: CDR1 SGHRS, CDR2 YFSETQ. CDR3 length equals 16 residues. Trimming took off 2 bases at V and 1 base at J, with 15 bases between the two ends. In DNA form, the CDR3 reads TGCGCCAGCAGCTTTTCAGGGAGGGTCCCGAACACTGAAGCTTTCTTT. This translates into CASSFSGRVPNTEAFF.

The CDR3 DNA sequence: TGTGCCAGCAGCTTACAGGGGAACACTGAAGCTTTCTTT. Protein product: CASSLQGNTEAFF. The chain carries TRBV7-9 and TRBJ1-1, with D perhaps matching TRBD1 (5 bases). This CDR3 is built from 13 residues. V lost 2 bases and J 1 base, leaving 5 bases between the germline ends. CDR1 SEHNR and CDR2 FQNEAQ come from the germline V gene (reference sequence).

This chain links TRBV27 with TRBJ1-3; D may be TRBD1 (5 bases). Germline CDR1 reads MNHEY; CDR2 reads SMNVEV (reference sequence). V was pared by 5 bases and J by 0 bases, with 14 bases between. This CDR3 has 16 residues. CDR3 loop: CASSPRGHSSGNTIYF. The CDR3, as DNA: TGTGCCAGCAGTCCCCGTGGACACAGCTCTGGAAACACCATATATTTT.

CDR3 sequence (DNA): TGTGCCAGCAGGGGGACAGCCGTCAACTATGGCTACACCTTC. Protein product: CASRGTAVNYGYTF. This chain joins TRBV6-5 and TRBJ1-2, with 7 positions matching TRBD1. Per the germline V gene, CDR1 is MNHEY and CDR2 is SVGAGI. The CDR3 covers 14 residues. The trim removed 6 bases at V and 2 bases at J, leaving 6 bases unmatched.

This chain connects TRBV7-9 to TRBJ1-4; 8 nucleotides align to TRBD1. The germline CDR1 and CDR2 sequences are SEHNR and FQNEAQ (reference sequence). The CDR3 consists of 14 residues. V trimming: 5 bases; J trimming: 6 bases; junction bases outside the gene matches: 5. The CDR3: CASSAAGQDEKLFF. The CDR3 DNA reads as TGTGCCAGCAGCGCCGCGGGACAGGATGAAAAACTGTTTTTT.

The chain joins TRBV30 to TRBJ2-6, with a possible D match to TRBD1 (6 bases). Germline lookup yields CDR1 GTSNPN and CDR2 SVGIG (reference sequence). The CDR3 contains 15 residues. V was pared by 4 bases and J by 1 base, with 11 bases between. The CDR3 spells CAWTGGQSGANVLTF. DNA for the CDR3: TGTGCCTGGACCGGAGGACAGTCTGGGGCCAACGTCCTGACTTTC.

The chain combines TRBV5-1 with TRBJ2-7; possible D gene TRBD1, 7 bases. The CDR3 consists of 15 residues. Trimming removed 4 bases from V and 5 bases from J, with 19 bases in between. Germline CDR1 is SGHRS and CDR2 is YFSETQ. CDR3 amino acids: CASSPRGETLHEQYF. The CDR3 bases are TGCGCCAGCAGCCCCAGGGGGGAGACCTTGCACGAGCAGTACTTC.

V usage is TRBV7-9 and J usage is TRBJ1-1; D is possibly TRBD1 (6 bases). The germline V gene encodes CDR1 SEHNR and CDR2 FQNEAQ (reference sequence). The length of the CDR3 is 14 residues. V lost 5 bases and J 4 bases, leaving 14 bases between the germline ends. The CDR3 nucleotides read TGTGCCAGCAGCCCCAAGGGGGTACCCACTGAAGCTTTCTTT. Translated, it gives CASSPKGVPTEAFF.

The chain carries TRBV15 and TRBJ1-2; D unresolved. This CDR3 contains 16 residues. Germline lookup yields CDR1 LNHNV and CDR2 YYDKDF (reference sequence). V lost 5 bases and J lost 0, with 16 bases in between. The CDR3 reads CATSLGPDYTNYGYTF. The CDR3 nucleotides are TGTGCCACCAGCCTAGGGCCGGACTATACTAACTATGGCTACACCTTC.

This chain links TRBV4-1 with TRBJ2-2; TRBD1 is a possible D gene (5 bases). CDR1 and CDR2 from the germline V gene are MGHRA and YSYEKL. The germline V and J ends were trimmed by 4 bases and 6 bases, with 18 bases remaining between them. The CDR3 is 16 residues long. CDR3 nucleotides: TGCGCCAGCAGCCCGATAACCAGGGTACGGGCCGGGGAGCTGTTTTTT. This sequence encodes CASSPITRVRAGELFF.